The 16 T cell receptor beta chains presented below share a single source sample, sequenced in a study of CD8+CD57+ T cells in acquired aplastic anemia. The patients chosen for sequencing had shown expansion of CD8+CD57+ cells (detected by flow cytometry). The TCR beta profiling, which covered VDJ combination and CDR3 sequence, was carried out using genomic DNA as the template. TCRdb processed the reads anew with MiXCR; each CDR3 protein has one entry. Seen here are just over 150,000 distinct CDR3 sequences, about 50% observed once, and the top ten hold more than 30%. Specimen: sorted CD4+, CD8+, or CD8+CD57+ T cells (not recorded which) from PBMCs. These TCRs come from a human donor with aplastic anemia.

The chain combines TRBV27 with TRBJ2-7, with 7 bases fitting TRBD1. Looked up from germline, CDR1 is MNHEY and CDR2 is SMNVEV (reference sequence). The trim removed 5 bases at V and 1 base at J, leaving 5 bases unmatched. This CDR3 has 14 amino acids. The CDR3 DNA is TGTGCCAGCAGTCCTGACAGGGTTTCCTACGAGCAGTACTTC. Its translation is CASSPDRVSYEQYF.

The chain is built from TRBV6-2 or TRBV6-3 and TRBJ2-7; 16 bases match TRBD2. Germline trimming cut 4 bases from V and 1 base from J; bases unmatched to any gene: 7. The germline V gene encodes CDR1 MNHEY and CDR2 SVGEGT. CDR3 size: 18 residues. The CDR3 coding sequence is TGTGCCAGCAGTTCCCCGGGACTAGCGGGAGGGCCTTCCTACGAGCAGTACTTC. Translating gives CASSSPGLAGGPSYEQYF.

In its sample, this clonotype was seen once. The chain links TRBV24-1 to TRBJ2-3; 9 nucleotides line up with TRBD1. The CDR3 has 16 amino acids. V was clipped by 6 bases and J by 6 bases; unmatched bases: 12. From germline, CDR1 is KGHDR and CDR2 SFDVKD. The DNA for the CDR3 is TGTGCCACCAGTAAGGGGGGACAGGGTAGGACGGATACGCAGTATTTT. This sequence encodes CATSKGGQGRTDTQYF.

This clonotype was found many times. The chain links TRBV24-1 to TRBJ2-5; 12 bases are shared with TRBD2. The CDR3 extends over 16 amino acids. J gave up 5 bases and V 3 bases, and 6 bases lay outside the gene matches. In germline, CDR1 is KGHDR, CDR2 SFDVKD. CDR3 in DNA: TGTGCCACCAGTGATACTACTAGCGGGAGGACGGAGACCCAGTACTTC. As protein: CATSDTTSGRTETQYF.

The J gene is TRBJ1-1, the V gene TRBV7-2; D uncertain. The CDR3 has 13 amino acids. V was shortened by 3 bases and J by 6 bases, with 11 bases between the two germline ends. Germline lookup yields CDR1 SGHTA and CDR2 FQGNSA. The CDR3 nucleotides read TGTGCCAGCAGCTTCACTTACTCGTCTGAAGCTTTCTTT. Encoded protein: CASSFTYSSEAFF.

This clonotype came up once. J is TRBJ1-5 and V is TRBV5-6; tentatively, D is TRBD1 (5 bases). CDR3 length equals 16 residues. V was trimmed by 3 bases and J by 1 base, leaving 14 bases between them. Germline lookup yields CDR1 SGHDT and CDR2 YYEEEE. The CDR3 reads CASSYGDSESNQPQHF. The CDR3 nucleotides are TGTGCCAGCAGCTATGGGGACTCCGAAAGCAATCAGCCCCAGCATTTT.

This clonotype occurred many times. This chain connects TRBV11-2 to TRBJ2-5, with 8 bases matching TRBD1. This CDR3 comprises 15 residues. Germline V gene sequence: CDR1 SGHAT, CDR2 FQNNGV. With 5 bases clipped from V and 4 bases from J, the junction kept 9 bases outside the gene matches. DNA for the CDR3: TGTGCCAGCAGCCCCCGACAGGGGACCGGAGAGACCCAGTACTTC. Its translation is CASSPRQGTGETQYF.

In DNA, the CDR3 is TGCAGCGTTCGCCGCAGACAGAACTATGGCTACACCTTC. This gives the protein CSVRRRQNYGYTF. The rearrangement joins TRBV29-1 to TRBJ1-2; D might be TRBD1 (5 bases). V was shortened by 5 bases and J by 2 bases, with 12 bases between the two germline ends. In germline, CDR1 is SQVTM, CDR2 ANQGSEA. The CDR3 sequence is 13 residues long.

This clonotype was observed at least ten times. The rearrangement joins TRBV19 to TRBJ1-5; D call uncertain. The germline V and J ends were trimmed by 6 bases and 2 bases, with 8 bases remaining between them. The CDR3 extends over 13 amino acids. The germline V gene has CDR1 LNHDA and CDR2 SQIVND (reference sequence). The CDR3 region is CASSEGRNQPQHF. The CDR3, as DNA: TGTGCCAGTAGCGAGGGCCGCAATCAGCCCCAGCATTTT.

Many counts were recorded for this clonotype. This sequence joins TRBV9 and TRBJ2-7; TRBD1 matches 9 bases. With 0 bases clipped from V and 3 bases from J, the junction kept 1 base outside the gene matches. The length of the CDR3 is 14 residues. Germline V gene sequence: CDR1 SGDLS, CDR2 YYNGEE. Here the CDR3 reads CASSVEDRGYEQYF. The CDR3 nucleotides read TGTGCCAGCAGCGTAGAGGACAGGGGCTACGAGCAGTACTTC.

This clonotype was observed a handful of times. V is TRBV20-1 and J is TRBJ2-4, with 7 bases aligning to TRBD2. Germline lookup yields CDR1 DFQATT and CDR2 SNEGSKA (reference sequence). V trimming: 7 bases; J trimming: 4 bases; junction bases outside the gene matches: 10. The CDR3 totals 14 residues. CDR3 sequence (DNA): TGCAGTGGGATAACTTCCGGGGGGAAAAACATTCAGTACTTC. It codes for CSGITSGGKNIQYF.

The rearrangement uses TRBV19 and TRBJ2-7, with 7 bases identical to TRBD1. Germline lookup yields CDR1 LNHDA and CDR2 SQIVND (reference sequence). The V segment lost 7 bases and the J segment 3 bases; nucleotides outside the gene matches: 12. This CDR3 is 15 amino acids long. The DNA of the CDR3 is TGTGCCAGTACCAAACAACAGGGGTCCTACTACGAGCAGTACTTC. This encodes CASTKQQGSYYEQYF. The full variable domain, with the rest looked up from reference TRBV19 and TRBJ2-7, is DGGITQSPKYLFRKEGQNVTLSCEQNLNHDAMYWYRQDPGQGLRLIYYSQIVNDFQKGDIAEGYSVSREKKESFPLTVTSAQKNPTAFYLCASTKQQGSYYEQYFGPGTRLTVT.

Comment on this clonotype: The CDR3 carries no conserved terminal phenylalanine or tryptophan, so it likely arises from a read error. The J gene is TRBJ2-7, the V gene TRBV6-1; TRBD2 matches at 7 bases. The CDR3 has 15 residues. After removal of 3 bases from V and 3 bases from J, the junction contained 8 bases not matched to a gene. Germline loops: CDR1 MNHNS, CDR2 SASEGT. CDR3 loop: CASSDELARSYEQYL. The CDR3 coding sequence is TGTGCCAGCAGTGATGAACTAGCGCGAAGCTACGAGCAGTACCTC.

The chain couples TRBV12-5 to TRBJ1-4, with D tentatively TRBD1 (5 bases). Trimming pared 0 bases from V and 6 bases from J, leaving 14 bases between. The CDR3 is 16 amino acids. In germline, CDR1 is LGHNT, CDR2 FRNRAP. The CDR3 coding sequence is TGTGCTAGTGGTTTGGTAGGAGGGGCTCGGGATGAAAAACTGTTTTTT. Protein sequence: CASGLVGGARDEKLFF.

This clonotype has at least ten counts. The chain links TRBV24-1 to TRBJ2-3; the D call may be TRBD1 or TRBD2 (5 bases each). V shed 12 bases and J shed 3 bases, with 21 bases lying between them. The CDR3 covers 15 residues. Looked up from germline, CDR1 is KGHDR and CDR2 is SFDVKD. CDR3 coding DNA: TGTGCCCCCGCGAAGCGGCAGGGAGCAACAGATACGCAGTATTTT. Translation gives CAPAKRQGATDTQYF.

The CDR3 is CASSLYRYSPLHF. The CDR3 coding sequence is TGTGCCAGCAGCTTATATAGATATTCACCCCTCCACTTT. The chain recombines TRBV7-9 with TRBJ1-6; D unresolved. The CDR3 has 13 residues. The germline V gene encodes CDR1 SEHNR and CDR2 FQNEAQ (reference sequence). V lost 2 bases and J 8 bases, leaving 7 bases between the germline ends.